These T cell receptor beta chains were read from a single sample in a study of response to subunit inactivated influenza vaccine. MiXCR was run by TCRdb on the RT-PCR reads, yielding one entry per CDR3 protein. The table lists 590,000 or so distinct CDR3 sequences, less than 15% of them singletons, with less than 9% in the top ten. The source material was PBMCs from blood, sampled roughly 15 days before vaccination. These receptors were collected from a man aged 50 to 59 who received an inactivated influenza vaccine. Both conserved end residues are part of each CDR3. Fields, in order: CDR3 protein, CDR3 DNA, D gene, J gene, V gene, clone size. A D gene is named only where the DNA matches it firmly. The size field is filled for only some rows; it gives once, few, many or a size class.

cdr3_aa: CASSLAHGAQETQYF
cdr3_nt: TGCGCCAGCAGCTTGGCCCACGGCGCCCAAGAGACCCAGTACTTC
d_call: NA
j_call: TRBJ2-5
v_call: TRBV5-1
clone_size: NA

cdr3_aa: CASSFVIGDTEAFF
cdr3_nt: TGTGCCAGCAGCTTTGTTATAGGAGACACTGAAGCTTTCTTT
d_call: NA
j_call: TRBJ1-1
v_call: TRBV7-2
clone_size: few

cdr3_aa: CASSYGGGQHDTQYF
cdr3_nt: TGTGCCAGCAGTTACGGTGGGGGGCAGCACGATACGCAGTATTTT
d_call: NA
j_call: TRBJ2-3
v_call: TRBV6-2/TRBV6-3
clone_size: NA

cdr3_aa: CASTPLGSGSSGEQFF
cdr3_nt: TGTGCCAGTACCCCACTTGGGAGCGGGAGCTCGGGGGAGCAGTTCTTC
d_call: TRBD2
j_call: TRBJ2-1
v_call: TRBV19
clone_size: NA

cdr3_aa: CASSLSDVRRGTEVFF
cdr3_nt: TGCGCCAGCAGCTTGTCGGACGTCAGGCGGGGCACTGAAGTTTTCTTT
d_call: NA
j_call: TRBJ1-1
v_call: TRBV5-1
clone_size: NA

cdr3_aa: CSVEFFATSGSYEQYF
cdr3_nt: TGCAGCGTTGAATTTTTCGCGACTAGCGGATCCTACGAGCAGTACTTC
d_call: TRBD2
j_call: TRBJ2-7
v_call: TRBV29-1
clone_size: NA

cdr3_aa: CASSYGWDGNTGELFF
cdr3_nt: TGTGCCAGCAGTTACGGGTGGGACGGGAACACCGGGGAGCTGTTTTTT
d_call: NA
j_call: TRBJ2-2
v_call: TRBV6-5
clone_size: few

cdr3_aa: CSARGNSGGFETQYF
cdr3_nt: TGCAGTGCTAGGGGCAACAGTGGGGGCTTTGAGACCCAGTACTTC
d_call: NA
j_call: TRBJ2-5
v_call: TRBV20-1
clone_size: once

cdr3_aa: CASSVSPAGGLETQYF
cdr3_nt: TGTGCCAGCAGCGTATCCCCGGCGGGGGGGCTGGAGACCCAGTACTTC
d_call: TRBD2
j_call: TRBJ2-5
v_call: TRBV9
clone_size: NA

cdr3_aa: CASSTTGTPKGPF
cdr3_nt: TGTGCCAGCAGCACAACCGGGACGCCAAAGGGACCCTTC
d_call: NA
j_call: TRBJ1-2
v_call: TRBV5-8
clone_size: few

cdr3_aa: CASSLNAGSTGELFF
cdr3_nt: TGCGCCAGCAGCTTGAACGCGGGGAGTACCGGGGAGCTGTTTTTT
d_call: NA
j_call: TRBJ2-2
v_call: TRBV5-1
clone_size: many

cdr3_aa: CASSYSGTSVDEQYF
cdr3_nt: TGTGCCAGCAGTTACTCCGGGACTAGCGTCGACGAGCAGTACTTC
d_call: TRBD2
j_call: TRBJ2-7
v_call: TRBV6-5
clone_size: once

cdr3_aa: CASSPGRGERIYNEQFF
cdr3_nt: TGTGCCAGCTCACCCGGACGGGGGGAGCGGATCTACAATGAGCAGTTCTTC
d_call: TRBD2
j_call: TRBJ2-1
v_call: TRBV18
clone_size: NA

cdr3_aa: CATSSWGLGTDTQYF
cdr3_nt: TGTGCCACCAGCAGCTGGGGGCTGGGCACAGATACGCAGTATTTT
d_call: NA
j_call: TRBJ2-3
v_call: TRBV15
clone_size: NA

cdr3_aa: CASSPEAQPTDTQYF
cdr3_nt: TGCGCCAGCAGCCCCGAGGCCCAACCCACAGATACGCAGTATTTT
d_call: NA
j_call: TRBJ2-3
v_call: TRBV5-1
clone_size: many